Listed below are T cell receptor beta chains from one sample, sequenced in a study of CD8 T cells in Susac syndrome. TCRdb processed the immunoSEQ multiplex PCR reads anew with MiXCR; each CDR3 protein has one entry. The table records fewer than 150,000 distinct CDR3 sequences, approximately 95% of them present only once. The sequenced sample consisted of CD8+ T cells from PBMCs. The source of these receptors is a human donor with Susac syndrome. CDR3s include the opening cysteine and the closing phenylalanine or tryptophan. A D gene is named only where the DNA matches it firmly. A row's size may be missing; if present it is once, few, many or a size class.

v_call	j_call	d_call	clone_size	cdr3_nt	cdr3_aa
TRBV29-1	TRBJ2-7	NA	NA	TGCAGCGTTGAAGATGAACGGGGACCCTACGAGCAGTACTTC	CSVEDERGPYEQYF
TRBV7-9	TRBJ1-1	TRBD1	NA	TGTGCCAGCAGCTTACAGGGGGGAACTGAAGCTTTCTTT	CASSLQGGTEAFF
TRBV27	TRBJ2-5	TRBD1	NA	TGTGCCAGCAGTTTAAGGGGACAGAAAGAGACCCAGTACTTC	CASSLRGQKETQYF
TRBV27	TRBJ2-1	TRBD1	NA	TGTGCCAGCAGTAAAGGGGGCGGCAATGAGCAGTTCTTC	CASSKGGGNEQFF
TRBV3-1	TRBJ1-1	NA	NA	TGTGCCAGCAGCCATGGTTTACAGCTTACTGAAGCTTTCTTT	CASSHGLQLTEAFF
TRBV15	TRBJ2-3	NA	NA	TGTGCCACCAGCAGAGATATACCTGATACGCAGTATTTT	CATSRDIPDTQYF
TRBV2	TRBJ2-1	NA	once	TGTGCCAGCAGTGTTCGGGGATACAATGAGCAGTTCTTC	CASSVRGYNEQFF
TRBV11-2	TRBJ2-1	TRBD2	NA	TGTGCCAGCAGCTTAGAAGTCCTAGCGGGAGGGCTTGACCTTTACAATGAGCAGTTCTTC	CASSLEVLAGGLDLYNEQFF
TRBV5-6	TRBJ1-1	NA	NA	TGTGCCACTTACCTTGGGACCGGGGCGGAATGGAACACTGAAGCTTTCTTT	CATYLGTGAEWNTEAFF
TRBV5-6	TRBJ2-5	NA	once	TGTGCCAGCAGCTTGAGTTCGAGGGGCCTACAAGAGACCCAGTACTTC	CASSLSSRGLQETQYF
TRBV28	TRBJ2-5	NA	NA	TGTGCCAGCAGAATCACGGGAAGCGACCAGCAAGAGACCCAGTACTTC	CASRITGSDQQETQYF
TRBV9	TRBJ1-2	TRBD1	NA	TGTGCCAGCAGCGACAACCCTCGGGCGAATGACAGGGGGGGTTATGGCTACACCTTC	CASSDNPRANDRGGYGYTF
TRBV2	TRBJ2-7	NA	NA	TGTGCCAGCACCCTCACCTACGAGCAGTACTTC	CASTLTYEQYF
TRBV12-3/TRBV12-4	TRBJ2-3	TRBD2	NA	TGTGCCAGCAGTTTACTAGCGGGAGTACAGCCAGATACGCAGTATTTT	CASSLLAGVQPDTQYF
TRBV29-1	TRBJ2-7	TRBD1	few	TGCAGCGTCCGACAGGGACCCTACGAGCAGTACTTC	CSVRQGPYEQYF
TRBV12-3/TRBV12-4	TRBJ2-2	NA	NA	TGTGCCAGCAGTCCAGCCACCTCGTCTCGGGAGCTGTTTTTT	CASSPATSSRELFF
TRBV4-1	TRBJ1-1	TRBD1	once	TGCGCCAGCAGCCAGGAACAGGGGGCTAGCACTGAAGCTTTCTTT	CASSQEQGASTEAFF
TRBV7-3	TRBJ2-7	NA	NA	TGTGCCAGCAGCTTACTCCCCCGAATGTACGAGCAGTACTTC	CASSLLPRMYEQYF
TRBV9	TRBJ2-7	NA	once	TGTGCCAGCAGCGTGGCAGCCTCGTCCTACGAGCAGTACTTC	CASSVAASSYEQYF
TRBV24-1	TRBJ2-5	TRBD2	NA	TGTGCCACCAGTGATTTCCCATGGGGCGGGAGCAAAGAGACCCAGTACTTC	CATSDFPWGGSKETQYF
TRBV7-7	TRBJ2-1	TRBD2	NA	TGTGCTAGCAGCTTGGGGGGGACGGGAGAATCGTACAATGAGCAGTTCTTC	CASSLGGTGESYNEQFF
TRBV7-9	TRBJ2-3	TRBD2	NA	TGTGCCAGCAGCCATTCGGTGCGGGAGGCAGATACGCAGTATTTT	CASSHSVREADTQYF
TRBV30	TRBJ1-4	NA	NA	TGTGCCTGGAGTGTACCTGGAGATGAAAAACTGTTTTTT	CAWSVPGDEKLFF
TRBV27	TRBJ1-1	NA	NA	TGTGCCAGCAGTTTAGATAGGTTTGGCGATGAAGCTTTCTTT	CASSLDRFGDEAFF
TRBV28	TRBJ2-1	NA	NA	TGTGCCAGTGAGAGAAGCTCCTACAATGAGCAGTTCTTC	CASERSSYNEQFF
TRBV9	TRBJ2-7	NA	NA	TGTGCCAGCAGCGCCCCGGGACAACCTTTGGAGCAGTACTTC	CASSAPGQPLEQYF
TRBV29-1	TRBJ2-1	NA	NA	TGCAGCGTGGACACCTCGACCTCTCGGGGAGTCTTC	CSVDTSTSRGVF
TRBV11-1	TRBJ2-5	NA	NA	TGTGCCAGCAGCTTACAATCGTTCGGGTACGAGCAAGAGACCCAGTACTTC	CASSLQSFGYEQETQYF
TRBV6-6	TRBJ1-4	NA	NA	TGTGCCAGCAGTTACGAGTCAGGATCCCCTAATGAAAAACTGTTTTTT	CASSYESGSPNEKLFF
TRBV2	TRBJ2-7	NA	NA	TGTGCCGTCGCTGACCCCTACGAGCAGTACTTC	CAVADPYEQYF
TRBV7-9	TRBJ1-2	NA	once	TGTGCCAGCAGCTCAGACTCGGGGGTCTTGGGCTACACCTTC	CASSSDSGVLGYTF
TRBV4-1	TRBJ2-1	TRBD2	NA	TGCGCCAGCAGGCAAGGACTAGCGGGACCGTTAAATGAGCAGTTCTTC	CASRQGLAGPLNEQFF
TRBV6-5	TRBJ1-4	NA	NA	TGTGCCAGCAGTCTGAGGGGTGGTGGAGAAAAACTGTTTTTT	CASSLRGGGEKLFF
TRBV27	TRBJ1-2	NA	NA	TGTGCCAGCAGTTTTTCGGCGAACTATGGCTACACCTTC	CASSFSANYGYTF
TRBV27	TRBJ1-2	NA	once	TGTGCCAGCAGTTTTACGGCCGGGGATGGCTACACCTTC	CASSFTAGDGYTF
TRBV7-8	TRBJ1-1	NA	NA	TGTGCCAGCAGTTTTACTACCGTGACCACTGAAGCTTTCTTT	CASSFTTVTTEAFF
TRBV20-1	TRBJ2-3	NA	NA	TGCAGTGCTAGAGTGGGGGCAGATACGCAGTATTTT	CSARVGADTQYF
TRBV20-1	TRBJ2-3	TRBD2	NA	TGCAGTGCCTGGACTAGCGGGAGGACAGATACGCAGTATTTT	CSAWTSGRTDTQYF
TRBV12-3/TRBV12-4	TRBJ2-5	NA	NA	TGTGCCAGCACCCGATATATGGGTGGAGAGACCCAGTACTTC	CASTRYMGGETQYF
TRBV27	TRBJ2-5	TRBD1	NA	TGTGCCAGCAGTCCGTGGGCTGACAGGGGCCCGACGGAGACCCAGTACTTC	CASSPWADRGPTETQYF
TRBV30	TRBJ1-3	NA	NA	TGTGCCTGGGAGGGGTTTGGAAACACCATATATTTT	CAWEGFGNTIYF
TRBV6-5	TRBJ2-2	NA	NA	TGTGCCAGCAGTTACTCTCCCGCGGGGCAGGGGGAGCTGTTTTTT	CASSYSPAGQGELFF
TRBV19	TRBJ2-7	NA	NA	TGTGCCAGTACCCCAGGTCCCCCCTACGAGCAGTACTTC	CASTPGPPYEQYF
TRBV19	TRBJ1-1	NA	NA	TGTGCCAGCTTCTACACTGAAGCTTTCTTT	CASFYTEAFF
TRBV28	TRBJ1-1	NA	NA	TGTGCCAGCAGTTTCTCCCCGACACTGAACACTGAAGCTTTCTTT	CASSFSPTLNTEAFF
TRBV7-9	TRBJ2-2	NA	NA	TGTGCCAGCAGCTGGCGGGACTTAAACACCGGGGAGCTGTTTTTT	CASSWRDLNTGELFF
TRBV3-1	TRBJ2-7	NA	NA	TGTGCCAGCAGCCGGGAGAGGGACCTCTACGAGCAGTACTTC	CASSRERDLYEQYF
TRBV7-9	TRBJ2-7	NA	NA	TGTGCCAGCAGCTCTCCGAATGCCTACGAGCAGTACTTC	CASSSPNAYEQYF